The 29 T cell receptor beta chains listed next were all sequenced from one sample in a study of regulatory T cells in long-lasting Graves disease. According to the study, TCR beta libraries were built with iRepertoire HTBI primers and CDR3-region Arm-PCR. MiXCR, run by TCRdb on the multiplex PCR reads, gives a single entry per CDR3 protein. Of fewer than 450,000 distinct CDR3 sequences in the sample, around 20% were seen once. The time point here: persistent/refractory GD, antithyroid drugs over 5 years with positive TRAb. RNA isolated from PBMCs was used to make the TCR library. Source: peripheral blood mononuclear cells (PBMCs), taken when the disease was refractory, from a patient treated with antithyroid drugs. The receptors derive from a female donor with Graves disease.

The CDR3 DNA is TGCAGTGCTAGATCTATAGGACTAGCGGTTTACGAGCAGTACTTC. This translates into CSARSIGLAVYEQYF. This rearrangement joins TRBV20-1 to TRBJ2-7, with 10 bases identical to TRBD2. V lost 2 bases to trimming and J lost 4 bases; unmatched junction nucleotides: 8. This CDR3 contains 15 residues. CDR1 and CDR2 (germline): DFQATT, SNEGSKA (reference sequence).

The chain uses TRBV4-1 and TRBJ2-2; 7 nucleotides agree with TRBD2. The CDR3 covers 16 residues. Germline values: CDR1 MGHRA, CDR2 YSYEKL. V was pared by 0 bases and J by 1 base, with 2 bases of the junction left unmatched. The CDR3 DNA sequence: TGCGCCAGCAGCCAAGAGGGGGGGTTGAACACCGGGGAGCTGTTTTTT. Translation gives CASSQEGGLNTGELFF.

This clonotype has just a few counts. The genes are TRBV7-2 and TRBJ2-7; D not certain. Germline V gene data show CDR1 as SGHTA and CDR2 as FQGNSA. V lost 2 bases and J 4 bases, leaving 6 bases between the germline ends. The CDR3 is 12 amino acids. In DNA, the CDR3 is TGTGCCAGCAGCTTATTTCGGTACGAGCAGTACTTC. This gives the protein CASSLFRYEQYF.

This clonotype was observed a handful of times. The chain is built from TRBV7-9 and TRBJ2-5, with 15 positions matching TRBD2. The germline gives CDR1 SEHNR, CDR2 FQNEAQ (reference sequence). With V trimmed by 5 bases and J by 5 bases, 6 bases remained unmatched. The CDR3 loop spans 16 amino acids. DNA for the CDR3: TGTGCCAGCAGCCCGGGACTAGCGGGAGGATGGGAGACCCAGTACTTC. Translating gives CASSPGLAGGWETQYF.

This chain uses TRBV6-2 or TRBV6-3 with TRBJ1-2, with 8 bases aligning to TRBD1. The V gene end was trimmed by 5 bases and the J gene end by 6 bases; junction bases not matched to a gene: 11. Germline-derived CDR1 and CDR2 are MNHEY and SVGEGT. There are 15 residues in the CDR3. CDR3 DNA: TGTGCCAGCAGTACGACATTGACAGGGGCCGATGGCTACACCTTC. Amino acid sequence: CASSTTLTGADGYTF.

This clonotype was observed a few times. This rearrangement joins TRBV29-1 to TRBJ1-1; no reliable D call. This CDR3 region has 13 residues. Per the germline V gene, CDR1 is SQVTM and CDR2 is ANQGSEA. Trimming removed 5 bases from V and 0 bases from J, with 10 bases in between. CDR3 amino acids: CSVHDLVNTEAFF. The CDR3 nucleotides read TGCAGCGTTCATGATTTGGTGAACACTGAAGCTTTCTTT.

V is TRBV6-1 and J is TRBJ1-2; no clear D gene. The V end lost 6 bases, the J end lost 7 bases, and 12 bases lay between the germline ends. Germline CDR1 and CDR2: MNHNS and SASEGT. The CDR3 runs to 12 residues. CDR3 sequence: CASRPVVFGYTF. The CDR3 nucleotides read TGTGCCAGCAGGCCCGTGGTATTTGGCTACACCTTC.

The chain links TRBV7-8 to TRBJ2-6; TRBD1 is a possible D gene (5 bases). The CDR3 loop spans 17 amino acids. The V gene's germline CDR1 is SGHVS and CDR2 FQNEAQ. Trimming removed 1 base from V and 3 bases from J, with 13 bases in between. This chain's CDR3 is CASSLDVQGYGANVLTF. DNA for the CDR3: TGTGCCAGCAGCTTAGATGTTCAGGGTTATGGGGCCAACGTCCTGACTTTC.

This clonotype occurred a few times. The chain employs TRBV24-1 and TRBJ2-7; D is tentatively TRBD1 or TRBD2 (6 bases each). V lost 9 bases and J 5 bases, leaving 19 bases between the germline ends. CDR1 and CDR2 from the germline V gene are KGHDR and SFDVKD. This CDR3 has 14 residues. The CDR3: CATQSGGRLNEQYF. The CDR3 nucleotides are TGTGCCACCCAAAGTGGGGGGCGCTTAAACGAGCAGTACTTC.

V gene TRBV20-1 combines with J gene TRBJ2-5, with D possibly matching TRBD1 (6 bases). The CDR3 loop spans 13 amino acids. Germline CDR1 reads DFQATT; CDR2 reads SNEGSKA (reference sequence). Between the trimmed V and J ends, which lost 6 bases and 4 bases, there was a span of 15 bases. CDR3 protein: CSAPDSGPETQYF. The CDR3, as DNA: TGCAGTGCCCCGGACAGTGGCCCAGAGACCCAGTACTTC.

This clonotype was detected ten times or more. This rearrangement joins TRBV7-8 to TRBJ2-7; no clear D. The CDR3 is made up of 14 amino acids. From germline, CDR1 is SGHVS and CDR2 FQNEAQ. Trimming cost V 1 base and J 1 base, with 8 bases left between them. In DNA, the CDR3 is TGTGCCAGCAGCTTAGATCTTGGATCCTACGAGCAGTACTTC. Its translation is CASSLDLGSYEQYF.

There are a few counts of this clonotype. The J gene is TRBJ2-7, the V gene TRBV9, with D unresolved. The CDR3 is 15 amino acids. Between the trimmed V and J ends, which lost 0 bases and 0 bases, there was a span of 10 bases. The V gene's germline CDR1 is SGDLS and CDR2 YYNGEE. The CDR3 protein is CASSVGQAVSYEQYF. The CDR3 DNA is TGTGCCAGCAGCGTAGGGCAGGCTGTCTCCTACGAGCAGTACTTC.

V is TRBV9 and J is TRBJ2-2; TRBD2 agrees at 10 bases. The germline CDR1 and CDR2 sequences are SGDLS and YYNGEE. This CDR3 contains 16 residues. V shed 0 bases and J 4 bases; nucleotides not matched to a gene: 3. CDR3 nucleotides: TGTGCCAGCAGCGTAGCTAGCGGGAGCGTCACCGGGGAGCTGTTTTTT. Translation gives CASSVASGSVTGELFF.

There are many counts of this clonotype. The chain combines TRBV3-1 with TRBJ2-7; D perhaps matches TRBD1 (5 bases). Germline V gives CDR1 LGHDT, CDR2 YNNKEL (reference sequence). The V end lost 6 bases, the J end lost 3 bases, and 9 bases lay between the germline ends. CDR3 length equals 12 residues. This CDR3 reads CASSQGFYEQYF. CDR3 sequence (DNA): TGTGCCAGCAGTCAGGGTTTCTACGAGCAGTACTTC.

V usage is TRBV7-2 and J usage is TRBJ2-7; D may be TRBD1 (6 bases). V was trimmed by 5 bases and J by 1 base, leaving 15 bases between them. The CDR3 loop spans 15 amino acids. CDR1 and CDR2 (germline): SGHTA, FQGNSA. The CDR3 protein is CASSPMGAGSYEQYF. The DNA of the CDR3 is TGTGCCAGCAGCCCGATGGGGGCCGGTTCCTACGAGCAGTACTTC. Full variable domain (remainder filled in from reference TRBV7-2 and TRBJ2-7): GAGVSQSPSNKVTEKGKDVELRCDPISGHTALYWYRQSLGQGLEFLIYFQGNSAPDKSGLPSDRFSAERTGGSVSTLTIQRTQQEDSAVYLCASSPMGAGSYEQYFGPGTRLTVT.

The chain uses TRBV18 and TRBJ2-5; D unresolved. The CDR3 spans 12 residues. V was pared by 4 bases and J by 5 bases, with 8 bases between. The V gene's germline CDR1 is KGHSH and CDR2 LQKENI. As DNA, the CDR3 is TGTGCCAGCTCACGGAGTTCGGAGACCCAGTACTTC. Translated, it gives CASSRSSETQYF.

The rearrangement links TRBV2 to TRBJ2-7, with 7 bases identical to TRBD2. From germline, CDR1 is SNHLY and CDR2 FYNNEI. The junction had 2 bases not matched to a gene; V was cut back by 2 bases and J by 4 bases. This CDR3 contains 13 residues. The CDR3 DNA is TGTGCCAGCAGTGAACTAGCGGAATACGAGCAGTACTTC. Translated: CASSELAEYEQYF.

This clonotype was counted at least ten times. CDR3 protein: CASSPVHRPSYEQYF. Here the CDR3 DNA reads TGTGCCAGCAGCCCCGTTCACCGGCCTTCGTACGAGCAGTACTTC. V is TRBV7-8 and J is TRBJ2-7; D ambiguous. V was clipped by 5 bases and J by 4 bases, with 18 bases between them. The germline gives CDR1 SGHVS, CDR2 FQNEAQ. The CDR3 extends over 15 amino acids.

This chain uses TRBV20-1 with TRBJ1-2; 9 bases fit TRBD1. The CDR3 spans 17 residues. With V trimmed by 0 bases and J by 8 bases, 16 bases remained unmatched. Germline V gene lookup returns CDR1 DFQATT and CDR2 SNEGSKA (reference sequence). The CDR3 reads CSARDPRATGGVGGYTF. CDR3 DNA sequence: TGCAGTGCTAGAGATCCCCGTGCGACAGGGGGAGTGGGCGGCTACACCTTC.

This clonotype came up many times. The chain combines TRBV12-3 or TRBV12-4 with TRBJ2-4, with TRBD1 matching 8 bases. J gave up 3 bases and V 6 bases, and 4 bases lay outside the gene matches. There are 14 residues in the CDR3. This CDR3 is CASRSTGDKNIQYF. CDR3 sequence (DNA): TGTGCCAGCAGGTCGACAGGGGACAAAAACATTCAGTACTTC.

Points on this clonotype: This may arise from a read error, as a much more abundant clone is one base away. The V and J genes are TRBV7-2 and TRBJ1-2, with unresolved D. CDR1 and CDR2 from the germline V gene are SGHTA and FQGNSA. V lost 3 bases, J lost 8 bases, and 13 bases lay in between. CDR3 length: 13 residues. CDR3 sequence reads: CASSLCQIGGYTF. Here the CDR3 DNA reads TGTGCCAGCAGCTTGTGTCAAATCGGGGGCTACACCTTC.

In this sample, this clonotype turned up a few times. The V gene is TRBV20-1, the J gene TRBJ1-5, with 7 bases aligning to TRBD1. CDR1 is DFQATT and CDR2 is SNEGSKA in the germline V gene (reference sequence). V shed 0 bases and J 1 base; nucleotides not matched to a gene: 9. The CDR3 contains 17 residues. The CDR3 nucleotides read TGCAGTGCTAGAGACCAGGGGGTTCCACGGAGCAATCAGCCCCAGCATTTT. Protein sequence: CSARDQGVPRSNQPQHF.

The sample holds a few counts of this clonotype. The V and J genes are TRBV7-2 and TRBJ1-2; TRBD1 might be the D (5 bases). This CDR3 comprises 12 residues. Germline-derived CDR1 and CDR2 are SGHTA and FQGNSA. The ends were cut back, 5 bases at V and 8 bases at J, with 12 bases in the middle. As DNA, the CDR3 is TGTGCCAGCAGCCCTGGGGGTTTCGGCTACACCTTC. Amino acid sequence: CASSPGGFGYTF. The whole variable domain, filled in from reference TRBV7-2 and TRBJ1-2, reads GAGVSQSPSNKVTEKGKDVELRCDPISGHTALYWYRQSLGQGLEFLIYFQGNSAPDKSGLPSDRFSAERTGGSVSTLTIQRTQQEDSAVYLCASSPGGFGYTFGSGTRLTVV.

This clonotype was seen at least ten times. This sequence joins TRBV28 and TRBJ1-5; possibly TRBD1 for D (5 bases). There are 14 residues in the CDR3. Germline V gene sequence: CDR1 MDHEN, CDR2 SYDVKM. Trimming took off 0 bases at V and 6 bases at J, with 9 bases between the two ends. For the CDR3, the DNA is TGTGCCAGCAGTTTATGGGGGGAGGTTCAGCCCCAGCATTTT. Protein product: CASSLWGEVQPQHF. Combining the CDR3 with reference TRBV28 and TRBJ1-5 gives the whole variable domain DVKVTQSSRYLVKRTGEKVFLECVQDMDHENMFWYRQDPGLGLRLIYFSYDVKMKEKGDIPEGYSVSREKKERFSLILESASTNQTSMYLCASSLWGEVQPQHFGDGTRLSIL.

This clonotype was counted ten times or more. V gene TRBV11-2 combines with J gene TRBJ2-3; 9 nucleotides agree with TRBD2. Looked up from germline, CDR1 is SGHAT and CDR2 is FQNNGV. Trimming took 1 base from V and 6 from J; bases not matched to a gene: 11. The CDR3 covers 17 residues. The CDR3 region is CASSLVEELAGPDTQYF. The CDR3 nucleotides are TGTGCCAGCAGCTTAGTGGAGGAACTAGCGGGCCCCGATACGCAGTATTTT.

The chain's CDR3 is CASAPGTAHLIYEQYF. The CDR3 DNA reads as TGTGCCAGCGCACCTGGGACAGCCCACCTTATCTACGAGCAGTACTTC. The chain joins TRBV27 to TRBJ2-7; 7 nucleotides line up with TRBD1. This CDR3 has 16 residues. Unmatched junction bases numbered 16, after V lost 8 bases and J lost 3 bases. Germline CDR1 is MNHEY and CDR2 is SMNVEV (reference sequence).

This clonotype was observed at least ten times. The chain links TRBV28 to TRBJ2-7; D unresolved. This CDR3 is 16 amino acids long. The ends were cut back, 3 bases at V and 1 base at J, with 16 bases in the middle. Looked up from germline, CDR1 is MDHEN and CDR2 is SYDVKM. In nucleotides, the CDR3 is TGTGCCAGCAGTTTCGCCGCCCCTCTAGTTTCCTACGAGCAGTACTTC. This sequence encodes CASSFAAPLVSYEQYF.

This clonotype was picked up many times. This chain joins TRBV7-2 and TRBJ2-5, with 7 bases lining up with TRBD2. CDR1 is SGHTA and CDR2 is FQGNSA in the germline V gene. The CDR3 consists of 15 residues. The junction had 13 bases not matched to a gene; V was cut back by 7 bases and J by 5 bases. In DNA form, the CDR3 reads TGTGCCAGCACCCCGGGGGGATCTTGGTGGGAGACCCAGTACTTC. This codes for CASTPGGSWWETQYF.

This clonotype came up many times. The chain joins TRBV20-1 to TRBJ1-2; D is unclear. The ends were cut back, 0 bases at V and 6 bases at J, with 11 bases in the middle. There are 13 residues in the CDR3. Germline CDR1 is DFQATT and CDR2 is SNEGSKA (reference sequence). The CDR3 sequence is CSARDRSRNGYTF. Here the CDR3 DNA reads TGCAGTGCTAGAGATAGGAGCAGAAATGGCTACACCTTC.